Shown below are 32 T cell receptor beta chains from a single sample sequenced in a study of T cell repertoires in cytomegalovirus infection. TCRdb reanalysed the reads using MiXCR and keeps one entry per CDR3 protein. Here the sample spans fewer than 1,000,000 distinct CDR3 sequences, approximately 33% being singletons. No antigens are known for them. The specimen comprised cultured CD8+ T cells from PBMCs, sampled from culture after CMV antigen stimulation. The receptors were sampled from a human donor in good health (CMV status not recorded). Some clones in this sample may be carry-over from other donors' samples.

The chain joins TRBV6-5 to TRBJ1-4, with D tentatively TRBD1 (6 bases). Germline assignment: CDR1 MNHEY and CDR2 SVGAGI. V was pared by 5 bases and J by 7 bases, with 17 bases between. The CDR3 runs 15 residues. The CDR3 loop is CASSNGQSGFEKLFF. The CDR3, as DNA: TGTGCCAGCAGTAACGGACAGTCCGGGTTTGAAAAACTGTTTTTT.

This chain joins TRBV7-9 and TRBJ2-3; TRBD2 agrees at 11 bases. This CDR3 spans 16 amino acids. V lost 4 bases and J lost 2; bases outside the gene matches: 5. Germline V gives CDR1 SEHNR, CDR2 FQNEAQ (reference sequence). The CDR3 DNA follows: TGTGCCAGCAGCTACGGACTAGCGGGCCACACAGATACGCAGTATTTT. Translated, it gives CASSYGLAGHTDTQYF.

Worth noting for this clonotype: A junction end diverges from the germline sequence, so it may reflect a read error. V and J are TRBV27 and TRBJ1-2; D unclear. Germline V gene lookup returns CDR1 MNHEY and CDR2 SMNVEV (reference sequence). The length of the CDR3 is 16 residues. DNA for the CDR3: TGTGCCAGCAGTTCCCCTTTGGGATTAGCTAACTATGACTACACCTTC. It translates to CASSSPLGLANYDYTF.

This clonotype was seen more than once but under ten times. The chain employs TRBV6-1 and TRBJ2-1; D assignment may be TRBD1 or TRBD2 (5 bases each). Germline loops: CDR1 MNHNS, CDR2 SASEGT. Trimming stripped 5 bases from V and 7 bases from J, with 18 bases between. This CDR3 has 15 amino acids. CDR3 DNA sequence: TGTGCCAGCAGTTGGGGGACCTCCAGCCGGAATGAGCAGTTCTTC. Translating gives CASSWGTSSRNEQFF.

The chain recombines TRBV4-2 with TRBJ2-3, with TRBD2 matching over 7 bases. The V gene's germline CDR1 is LGHNA and CDR2 YNFKEQ. V lost 3 bases and J lost 1; bases outside the gene matches: 7. The CDR3 loop spans 16 amino acids. The CDR3, as DNA: TGTGCCAGCAGCCAGAGAGGGGAGGGGCGCACAGATACGCAGTATTTT. Translation gives CASSQRGEGRTDTQYF.

In the case of this clonotype: Because the CDR3 is missing its conserved closing phenylalanine or tryptophan, this is likely a read error. The chain carries TRBV2 and TRBJ1-1; D ambiguous. CDR1 and CDR2 (germline): SNHLY, FYNNEI. Trimming took 3 bases from V and 5 from J, leaving 16 bases between them. The CDR3 covers 15 residues. Here the CDR3 reads CASSDISPKETEAFL. The DNA for the CDR3 is TGTGCCAGCAGTGACATTAGTCCTAAAGAAACTGAAGCTTTCCTT.

The chain uses TRBV28 and TRBJ2-7; D is uncertain. The CDR3 has 14 residues. Trimming removed 4 bases at V and 3 bases at J, with 13 bases between. Germline V gene data show CDR1 as MDHEN and CDR2 as SYDVKM. CDR3 protein: CASSSNDAIYEQYV. In DNA form, the CDR3 reads TGTGCCAGCAGTTCTAACGACGCCATCTACGAGCAGTACGTC.

This clonotype showed up just once. The V and J genes are TRBV11-1 and TRBJ2-3, with TRBD1 as a possible D gene (5 bases). Germline CDR1 and CDR2: SGHAT and FQDESV (reference sequence). V lost 1 base and J 8 bases, leaving 16 bases between the germline ends. The CDR3 contains 15 residues. The CDR3 DNA follows: TGTGCCAGCAGCTTAGTGGGGCCCCAATATTCTACGCAGTATTTT. It is translated as CASSLVGPQYSTQYF.

This chain joins TRBV7-6 and TRBJ1-1; D gene uncertain. The germline V gene encodes CDR1 SGHVS and CDR2 FNYEAQ. The CDR3 is 14 residues long. Deletions cut 4 bases from V and 8 bases from J, with 17 bases between. CDR3 amino acids: CASSSLTLKAEAFF. CDR3 sequence (DNA): TGTGCCAGCAGCTCGCTGACGCTTAAGGCAGAAGCTTTCTTT.

This clonotype came up a few times. The rearrangement uses TRBV2 and TRBJ2-1, with TRBD2 matching over 11 bases. The junction had 5 bases not matched to a gene; V was cut back by 7 bases and J by 6 bases. The CDR3 spans 14 residues. Germline loops: CDR1 SNHLY, CDR2 FYNNEI. DNA of the CDR3: TGTGCCAGCATTTCCGGGACTAGCGGCAATGAGCAGTTCTTC. Encoded protein: CASISGTSGNEQFF.

This clonotype was recorded a few times. The J gene is TRBJ1-5, the V gene TRBV19; the D is unclear. The CDR3 contains 17 residues. CDR1 and CDR2 from the germline V gene are LNHDA and SQIVND (reference sequence). V lost 5 bases to trimming and J lost 2 bases, with 19 bases between them. CDR3 DNA sequence: TGTGCCAGTAGTCCGATCCCGACGGACTGGGGCAATCAGCCCCAGCATTTT. It codes for CASSPIPTDWGNQPQHF.

In its sample, this clonotype was seen a few times. The genes are TRBV4-2 and TRBJ1-2, with D maybe TRBD1 (5 bases). Per the germline V gene, CDR1 is LGHNA and CDR2 is YNFKEQ. The CDR3 spans 15 residues. V was clipped by 1 base and J by 6 bases, with 15 bases between them. The DNA of the CDR3 is TGTGCCAGCAGCCAAGTGAAGGGGCATAGTAATGGCTACACCTTC. It codes for CASSQVKGHSNGYTF.

The chain joins TRBV7-3 to TRBJ2-1; a possible D gene is TRBD2 (6 bases). The germline V and J ends were trimmed by 2 bases and 9 bases, with 14 bases remaining between them. This CDR3 is built from 14 residues. Germline assignment: CDR1 SGHTA and CDR2 FQGTGA. CDR3 protein: CASSLPGGSGEQFF. CDR3 nucleotides: TGTGCCAGCAGCTTACCCGGGGGAAGCGGTGAGCAGTTCTTC. The full variable domain, its missing parts supplied by reference TRBV7-3 and TRBJ2-1, is GAGVSQTPSNKVTEKGKYVELRCDPISGHTALYWYRQSLGQGPEFLIYFQGTGAADDSGLPNDRFFAVRPEGSVSTLKIQRTERGDSAVYLCASSLPGGSGEQFFGPGTRLTVL.

This clonotype was seen ten or more times. The CDR3 DNA follows: TGTGCCACCAGCAGAGATCCTAACCGCGTGGGGGGGGCAGATACGCAGTATTTT. Its translation is CATSRDPNRVGGADTQYF. V gene TRBV15 combines with J gene TRBJ2-3, with 7 bases identical to TRBD2. Germline CDR1 LNHNV, CDR2 YYDKDF (reference sequence). J was trimmed by 4 bases and V by 0 bases; bases with no gene match: 13. The CDR3 covers 18 residues.

CDR3 in amino acids: CASSPNDRDTEAFF. CDR3 DNA: TGTGCCAGCAGCCCGAACGACAGGGACACTGAAGCTTTCTTT. V and J are TRBV27 and TRBJ1-1; 7 bases fit TRBD1. The V gene end was trimmed by 6 bases and the J gene end by 3 bases; junction bases not matched to a gene: 7. The CDR3 has 14 amino acids. Germline CDR1 is MNHEY and CDR2 is SMNVEV (reference sequence).

Only a few counts were recorded for this clonotype. The chain couples TRBV5-4 to TRBJ2-1, with D perhaps TRBD2 (6 bases). Germline CDR1 is SGHNT and CDR2 is YYREEE (reference sequence). The CDR3 loop spans 16 amino acids. The V end lost 4 bases, the J end lost 2 bases, and 16 bases lay between the germline ends. CDR3 loop: CASSPGWTNPYNEQFF. The CDR3 bases are TGTGCCAGCAGCCCTGGTTGGACTAATCCCTACAATGAGCAGTTCTTC.

This rearrangement joins TRBV7-2 to TRBJ2-3, with D tentatively TRBD1 or TRBD2 (5 bases each). CDR3 size: 16 residues. Per germline, CDR1 SGHTA and CDR2 FQGNSA. Trimming left V 5 bases short and J 6 bases short, with 21 bases between. The CDR3 nucleotides are TGTGCCAGCAGCAGCCGGGACGGGGTGGGGGTCGATACGCAGTATTTT. Its protein is CASSSRDGVGVDTQYF.

V gene TRBV28 combines with J gene TRBJ2-1, with 11 nucleotides matching TRBD2. Trimming took 6 bases from V and 4 from J; bases not matched to a gene: 5. The CDR3 is 15 residues long. CDR1 is MDHEN and CDR2 is SYDVKM in the germline V gene. The CDR3 sequence is CASSSTSGVYNEQFF. The CDR3 DNA follows: TGTGCCAGCAGCTCGACTAGCGGGGTTTACAATGAGCAGTTCTTC.

The chain joins TRBV11-2 to TRBJ1-4; 7 bases map to TRBD1. The CDR3 is 17 amino acids. V lost 4 bases, J lost 0 bases, and 8 bases stayed unmatched. Germline CDR1 SGHAT, CDR2 FQNNGV. CDR3: CASSYWTGPATNEKLFF. CDR3 in DNA: TGTGCCAGCAGCTATTGGACAGGACCTGCAACTAATGAAAAACTGTTTTTT.

The chain combines TRBV6-1 with TRBJ2-7, with unresolved D. This CDR3 region has 16 residues. The germline V gene has CDR1 MNHNS and CDR2 SASEGT. Trimming removed 6 bases from V and 3 bases from J, with 21 bases in between. The CDR3 sequence is CASSLSGDPFGYEQYF. As DNA, the CDR3 is TGTGCCAGCAGCCTTTCCGGCGATCCTTTCGGCTACGAGCAGTACTTC.

This chain uses TRBV7-6 with TRBJ1-2, with a tentative D call TRBD1 (5 bases). The V end was cut by 4 bases, the J end by 6 bases, with 18 bases between. This CDR3 has 15 amino acids. Germline CDR1 is SGHVS and CDR2 is FNYEAQ. The CDR3 DNA follows: TGTGCCAGCAGCTCCGGAGGTGGGACCAGGGATGGCTACACCTTC. Translating gives CASSSGGGTRDGYTF.

There are a few counts of this clonotype. The J gene is TRBJ1-1, the V gene TRBV7-6; the D gene is possibly TRBD1 (5 bases). Germline-derived CDR1 and CDR2 are SGHVS and FNYEAQ. Trimming took 2 bases from V and 4 from J, leaving 14 bases between them. The CDR3 totals 15 residues. The CDR3 sequence: CASSLYEGPSTEAFF. DNA for the CDR3: TGTGCCAGCAGCTTATACGAGGGGCCCAGCACTGAAGCTTTCTTT.

This clonotype has only a few counts. V is TRBV6-1 and J is TRBJ1-5; D perhaps matches TRBD1 (5 bases). Trimming cost V 2 bases and J 8 bases, with 16 bases left between them. Germline CDR1 and CDR2: MNHNS and SASEGT. The CDR3 has 15 residues. CDR3 in amino acids: CASSERGGSLKPQHF. In nucleotides, the CDR3 is TGTGCCAGCAGTGAACGGGGGGGATCCTTGAAGCCCCAGCATTTT.

The chain is built from TRBV29-1 and TRBJ2-7; 8 bases map to TRBD1. Per the germline V gene, CDR1 is SQVTM and CDR2 is ANQGSEA. Trimming cost V 4 bases and J 3 bases; bases outside gene matches: 8. The CDR3 has 14 amino acids. CDR3 sequence reads: CSVVRDRPFYEQYV. CDR3 coding DNA: TGCAGCGTTGTACGGGACAGGCCGTTCTACGAGCAGTACGTC.

The sample holds many counts of this clonotype. The chain combines TRBV7-8 with TRBJ2-1; D could derive from TRBD1 or TRBD2 (5 bases each). Germline V CDR1 and CDR2: SGHVS, FQNEAQ. The germline V and J ends were trimmed by 4 bases and 10 bases, with 11 bases remaining between them. This CDR3 comprises 12 residues. The CDR3 sequence: CASSSPWGEQFF. The CDR3 DNA sequence: TGTGCCAGCAGCTCGCCCTGGGGGGAGCAGTTCTTC.

The rearrangement uses TRBV4-3 and TRBJ1-4; D is possibly TRBD1 (5 bases). The CDR3 runs to 17 residues. With 0 bases removed from V and 7 bases from J, the gap between germline ends came to 18 bases. In germline, CDR1 is LGHNA, CDR2 YSLEER. CDR3 DNA sequence: TGCGCCAGCAGCCAAGAATGGAAGGGGATTCTTGGTGAAAAACTGTTTTTT. Encoded protein: CASSQEWKGILGEKLFF.

This clonotype was seen at least ten times. The chain joins TRBV4-1 to TRBJ1-1; weak D call: TRBD1 (6 bases). CDR1 is MGHRA and CDR2 is YSYEKL in the germline V gene. The CDR3 totals 14 residues. V dropped 3 bases and J dropped 0 bases, with 8 bases sitting between them. The CDR3 is CASSHGTLNTEAFF. CDR3 in DNA: TGCGCCAGCAGCCACGGGACACTGAACACTGAAGCTTTCTTT.

The chain combines TRBV27 with TRBJ2-3; 9 nucleotides agree with TRBD2. This CDR3 is 16 amino acids long. The trim removed 6 bases at V and 0 bases at J, leaving 7 bases unmatched. Germline V gene lookup returns CDR1 MNHEY and CDR2 SMNVEV (reference sequence). The CDR3: CASSRGTSSSTDTQYF. CDR3 DNA: TGTGCCAGCAGCCGTGGGACTAGCAGTAGCACAGATACGCAGTATTTT.

The CDR3: CASSFRGSQETQYF. The DNA for the CDR3 is TGTGCCAGCAGTTTCCGGGGCAGCCAAGAGACCCAGTACTTC. V usage is TRBV7-9 and J usage is TRBJ2-5; D may correspond to TRBD1 or TRBD2 (5 bases each). V was clipped by 6 bases and J by 1 base, with 12 bases between them. Per the germline V gene, CDR1 is SEHNR and CDR2 is FQNEAQ (reference sequence). CDR3 size: 14 residues. The variable domain in full, completed from reference TRBV7-9 and TRBJ2-5, reads DTGVSQNPRHKITKRGQNVTFRCDPISEHNRLYWYRQTLGQGPEFLTYFQNEAQLEKSRLLSDRFSAERPKGSFSTLEIQRTEQGDSAMYLCASSFRGSQETQYFGPGTRLLVL.

The V gene is TRBV12-3 or TRBV12-4, the J gene TRBJ2-5; D unresolved. V was trimmed by 6 bases and J by 0 bases, leaving 11 bases between them. CDR3 length: 14 amino acids. The CDR3 is CASSLSENQETQYF. The CDR3 nucleotides are TGTGCCAGCAGCCTCAGTGAGAACCAAGAGACCCAGTACTTC.

J is TRBJ2-1 and V is TRBV24-1; D tentatively fits TRBD1 or TRBD2 (5 bases each). Germline CDR1 reads KGHDR; CDR2 reads SFDVKD. CDR3 length: 11 residues. Trimming left V 10 bases short and J 8 bases short, with 11 bases between. The CDR3 nucleotides are TGTGCCACTGGGGGTGAAGATGAGCAGTTCTTC. Amino acids: CATGGEDEQFF.

The V gene is TRBV7-8, the J gene TRBJ1-1; D is uncertain. Germline V CDR1 and CDR2: SGHVS, FQNEAQ. The V gene lost 3 bases and the J gene lost 7 bases, with 9 bases spanning the gap. The CDR3 is 12 residues long. CDR3 bases: TGTGCCAGCAGCTTTGGACCACATGAAGCTTTCTTT. Its translation is CASSFGPHEAFF.